These 18 T cell receptor beta chains originate from one sample sequenced in a study of T cells after yellow fever vaccination. Each CDR3 protein is one row after TCRdb ran MiXCR on the 5' RACE reads. The sample has about 310,000 distinct CDR3 sequences, 3% to 4.5% seen once. The sample was PBMCs, taken on the day of the yellow fever booster vaccination. These receptors were collected from a man aged 18 to 29 who received the YFV17D yellow fever vaccine.

This clonotype was picked up many times. The chain recombines TRBV7-2 with TRBJ2-5; 7 bases map to TRBD1. Trimming removed 5 bases from V and 5 bases from J; junction bases left unmatched: 5. The length of the CDR3 is 13 residues. In germline, CDR1 is SGHTA, CDR2 FQGNSA. Here the CDR3 reads CASSPRGGETQYF. The CDR3 DNA follows: TGTGCCAGCAGCCCCCGAGGGGGCGAGACCCAGTACTTC.

This clonotype was observed a few times. J is TRBJ1-1 and V is TRBV11-3; 8 bases fit TRBD1. There are 14 residues in the CDR3. Trimming at V came to 10 bases and at J to 6 bases, leaving 13 bases not matched to a gene. The V gene's germline CDR1 is SGHNT and CDR2 YENEEA. DNA for the CDR3: TGTGCCACCTTTCTGGACAGGGTGTTTTCTGAAGCTTTCTTT. Translating it yields CATFLDRVFSEAFF.

This clonotype was seen more than once but under ten times. This chain joins TRBV5-1 and TRBJ1-5; a weak D match, TRBD1 (5 bases). The germline V gene has CDR1 SGHRS and CDR2 YFSETQ. V was clipped by 5 bases and J by 4 bases, with 16 bases between them. This CDR3 is 15 amino acids long. As DNA, the CDR3 is TGCGCCAGCAGGTTGACTGGGGCTTGGAATCAGCCCCAGCATTTT. It yields the protein CASRLTGAWNQPQHF. Using reference TRBV5-1 and TRBJ1-5 for the parts outside the CDR3, the full variable domain is KAGVTQTPRYLIKTRGQQVTLSCSPISGHRSVSWYQQTPGQGLQFLFEYFSETQRNKGNFPGRFSGRQFSNSRSEMNVSTLELGDSALYLCASRLTGAWNQPQHFGDGTRLSIL.

This clonotype was seen ten or more times. The genes are TRBV10-3 and TRBJ2-3; 9 nucleotides agree with TRBD2. The junction had 2 bases not matched to a gene; V was cut back by 0 bases and J by 1 base. Looked up from germline, CDR1 is ENHRY and CDR2 is SYGVKD. The CDR3 is 16 residues long. The CDR3 nucleotides are TGTGCCATCAGTGAGTCCCCTAGCGGGGGCACAGATACGCAGTATTTT. It translates to CAISESPSGGTDTQYF.

This clonotype came up a few times. J is TRBJ2-5 and V is TRBV7-2; possible D gene TRBD1, 5 bases. Deletions cut 3 bases from V and 5 bases from J, with 19 bases between. Per germline, CDR1 SGHTA and CDR2 FQGNSA. CDR3 length: 16 amino acids. The CDR3 is CASSFASDKGRETQYF. In DNA, the CDR3 is TGTGCCAGCAGCTTTGCCTCGGACAAGGGAAGGGAGACCCAGTACTTC. The full variable domain, completed using reference TRBV7-2 and TRBJ2-5, is GAGVSQSPSNKVTEKGKDVELRCDPISGHTALYWYRQSLGQGLEFLIYFQGNSAPDKSGLPSDRFSAERTGGSVSTLTIQRTQQEDSAVYLCASSFASDKGRETQYFGPGTRLLVL.

This clonotype was seen at least ten times. V is TRBV6-2 or TRBV6-3 and J is TRBJ2-5, with 8 bases lining up with TRBD2. V shed 5 bases and J 6 bases; nucleotides not matched to a gene: 8. CDR3 size: 14 residues. The germline V gene has CDR1 MNHEY and CDR2 SVGEGT. The CDR3 coding sequence is TGTGCCAGCAGTGGGATCGGCGGGGGGCAGACCCAGTACTTC. Amino acid sequence: CASSGIGGGQTQYF.

The gene calls are TRBV4-1 and TRBJ1-5; D is possibly TRBD1 (5 bases). CDR3 length equals 13 residues. The germline CDR1 and CDR2 sequences are MGHRA and YSYEKL. V gave up 0 bases and J gave up 12 bases, with 12 bases separating them. The CDR3 DNA sequence: TGCGCCAGCAGCCAAGAAGGGGCAGGGAGCCAGCATTTT. This translates into CASSQEGAGSQHF.

This clonotype was counted only a few times. This chain links TRBV7-9 with TRBJ1-5; no clear D gene. The germline V gene encodes CDR1 SEHNR and CDR2 FQNEAQ (reference sequence). With 4 bases removed from V and 5 bases from J, the gap between germline ends came to 12 bases. This CDR3 is 14 amino acids long. The CDR3 here is CASSSWELDQPQHF. CDR3 nucleotide sequence: TGTGCCAGCAGCTCCTGGGAGTTAGATCAGCCCCAGCATTTT.

Many counts were recorded for this clonotype. In nucleotides, the CDR3 is TGCGCCAGCAGCCAAGGGGCAGCGGGGGGTCAAGAGACCCAGTACTTC. Amino acids: CASSQGAAGGQETQYF. The chain joins TRBV4-1 to TRBJ2-5; 9 positions match TRBD2. This CDR3 has 16 amino acids. Trimming removed 1 base from V and 2 bases from J; junction bases left unmatched: 5. CDR1 is MGHRA, CDR2 YSYEKL, per germline.

This clonotype was counted many times. The chain couples TRBV7-6 to TRBJ1-4; D remains unclear. Germline V gives CDR1 SGHVS, CDR2 FNYEAQ. The CDR3 is 13 amino acids. The V end lost 6 bases, the J end lost 4 bases, and 9 bases lay between the germline ends. The CDR3 region is CASRRALNEKLFF. The CDR3 nucleotides read TGTGCCAGCAGGAGGGCCCTTAATGAAAAACTGTTTTTT.

The table lists this clonotype with a few counts. The chain combines TRBV29-1 with TRBJ2-3; no clear D gene. The germline V and J ends were trimmed by 0 bases and 5 bases, with 9 bases remaining between them. From germline, CDR1 is SQVTM and CDR2 ANQGSEA. This CDR3 spans 13 amino acids. CDR3: CSVEENPIDTQYF. In nucleotides, the CDR3 is TGCAGCGTTGAAGAGAATCCAATAGATACGCAGTATTTT.

V and J are TRBV2 and TRBJ1-2, with D perhaps TRBD1 (5 bases). The germline gives CDR1 SNHLY, CDR2 FYNNEI. CDR3 length: 12 residues. Trimming left V 4 bases short and J 2 bases short, with 5 bases between. The CDR3 spells CASSGDNYGYTF. Here the CDR3 DNA reads TGTGCCAGCAGTGGGGACAACTATGGCTACACCTTC.

The chain uses TRBV4-2 and TRBJ2-6; no clear D gene. Trimming pared 0 bases from V and 0 bases from J, leaving 9 bases between. Germline V gene data show CDR1 as LGHNA and CDR2 as YNFKEQ. This CDR3 comprises 17 residues. CDR3 bases: TGTGCCAGCAGCCAAGAGTGGGCCGGCTCTGGGGCCAACGTCCTGACTTTC. Amino acid sequence: CASSQEWAGSGANVLTF.

This clonotype was found many times. This chain connects TRBV11-3 to TRBJ2-5, with 8 positions matching TRBD1. The junction had 10 bases not matched to a gene; V was cut back by 8 bases and J by 2 bases. This CDR3 is built from 15 residues. Germline V CDR1 and CDR2: SGHNT, YENEEA. In DNA, the CDR3 is TGTGCCAGCCTAAGAAGCGGACAGGGACAAGAGACCCAGTACTTC. This sequence encodes CASLRSGQGQETQYF. Full variable domain (rest looked up from reference TRBV11-3 and TRBJ2-5): EAGVVQSPRYKIIEKKQPVAFWCNPISGHNTLYWYLQNLGQGPELLIRYENEEAVDDSQLPKDRFSAERLKGVDSTLKIQPAELGDSAVYLCASLRSGQGQETQYFGPGTRLLVL.

Notes on this clonotype: One end of the junction varies from germline; a read error may be responsible. The genes are TRBV10-1 and TRBJ2-2; TRBD2 might be the D (5 bases). The germline gives CDR1 WNHNN, CDR2 SYGVQD (reference sequence). The CDR3 runs 12 residues. The CDR3 region is CASSVGSGELSF. The CDR3 DNA follows: TGCGCCAGCAGTGTTGGGTCCGGGGAGCTGTCTTTT.

This clonotype was found many times. This sequence joins TRBV27 and TRBJ1-4; 9 bases are a match to TRBD1. The CDR3 spans 14 residues. Germline trimming cut 9 bases from V and 4 bases from J; bases unmatched to any gene: 6. Looked up from germline, CDR1 is MNHEY and CDR2 is SMNVEV (reference sequence). The CDR3 region has the DNA TGTGCCAGTTCGACAGGGGGATATAATGAAAAACTGTTTTTT. This sequence encodes CASSTGGYNEKLFF.

This clonotype was detected only a few times. This chain connects TRBV4-3 to TRBJ2-3; 9 bases map to TRBD2. Germline V CDR1 and CDR2: LGHNA, YSLEER. Trimming took 0 bases from V and 6 from J; bases not matched to a gene: 10. The length of the CDR3 is 17 residues. The CDR3 DNA follows: TGCGCCAGCAGCCAAGATGTAGGCGGGGGGGCGATCGATACGCAGTATTTT. Protein product: CASSQDVGGGAIDTQYF.

V is TRBV4-3 and J is TRBJ1-2, with D hard to call. CDR3 length: 14 residues. The V end was cut by 0 bases, the J end by 4 bases, with 9 bases between. Germline V gene sequence: CDR1 LGHNA, CDR2 YSLEER. The CDR3 loop reads CASSQDALAYGYTF. CDR3 DNA sequence: TGCGCCAGCAGCCAAGACGCCCTCGCCTATGGCTACACCTTC.